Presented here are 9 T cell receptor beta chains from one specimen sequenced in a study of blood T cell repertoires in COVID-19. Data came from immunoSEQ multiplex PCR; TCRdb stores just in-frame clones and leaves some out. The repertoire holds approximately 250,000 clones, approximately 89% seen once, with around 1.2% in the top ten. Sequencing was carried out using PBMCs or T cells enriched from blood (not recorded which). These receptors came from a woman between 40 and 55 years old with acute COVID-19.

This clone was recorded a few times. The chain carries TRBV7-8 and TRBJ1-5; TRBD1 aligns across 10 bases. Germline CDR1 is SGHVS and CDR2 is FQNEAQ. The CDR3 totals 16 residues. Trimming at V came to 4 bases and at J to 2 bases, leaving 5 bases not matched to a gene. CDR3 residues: CASSSGGTGGNQPQHF. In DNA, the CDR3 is TGTGCCAGCAGCTCGGGGGGGACAGGGGGCAATCAGCCCCAGCATTTT.

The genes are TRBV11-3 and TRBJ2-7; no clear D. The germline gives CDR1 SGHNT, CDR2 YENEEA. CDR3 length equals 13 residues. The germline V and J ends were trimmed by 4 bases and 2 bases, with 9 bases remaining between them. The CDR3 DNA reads TGTGCCAGCAGCTGGTGGCAGACCTACGAGCAGTACGTC. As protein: CASSWWQTYEQYV.

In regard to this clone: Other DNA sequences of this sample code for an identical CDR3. In nucleotides, the CDR3 is TGTGCCAGCAGTTTACGTACAGGGGGCGATCAGCCCCAGCATTTT. This translates into CASSLRTGGDQPQHF. The chain carries TRBV27 and TRBJ1-5, with 9 bases aligning to TRBD1. The germline CDR1 and CDR2 sequences are MNHEY and SMNVEV (reference sequence). V lost 2 bases, J lost 5 bases, and 4 bases stayed unmatched. This CDR3 comprises 15 residues.

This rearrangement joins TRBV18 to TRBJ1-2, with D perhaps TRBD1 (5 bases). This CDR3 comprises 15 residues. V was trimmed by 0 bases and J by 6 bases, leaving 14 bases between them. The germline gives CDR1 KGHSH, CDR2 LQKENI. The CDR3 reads CASSPPGGAGDGYTF. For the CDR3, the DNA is TGTGCCAGCTCACCACCCGGAGGGGCGGGGGATGGCTACACCTTC.

CDR3: CASSVGTVGGGYTF. The CDR3 DNA reads as TGTGCCAGCAGCGTAGGGACAGTCGGCGGTGGCTACACCTTC. The chain couples TRBV9 to TRBJ1-2; a possible D gene is TRBD1 (6 bases). Trimming took 0 bases from V and 7 from J, leaving 13 bases between them. Germline values: CDR1 SGDLS, CDR2 YYNGEE. The CDR3 totals 14 residues.

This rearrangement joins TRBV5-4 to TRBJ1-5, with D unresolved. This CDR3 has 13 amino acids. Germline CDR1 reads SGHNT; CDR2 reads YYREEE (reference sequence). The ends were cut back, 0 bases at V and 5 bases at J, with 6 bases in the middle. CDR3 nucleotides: TGTGCCAGCAGCTTGGGAACAGATCAGCCCCAGCATTTT. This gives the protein CASSLGTDQPQHF.

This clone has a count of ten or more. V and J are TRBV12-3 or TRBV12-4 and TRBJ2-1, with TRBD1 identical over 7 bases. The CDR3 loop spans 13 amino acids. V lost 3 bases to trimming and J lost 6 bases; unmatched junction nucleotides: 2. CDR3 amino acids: CASSFWDSNEQFF. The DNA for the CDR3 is TGTGCCAGCAGTTTTTGGGACAGCAATGAGCAGTTCTTC.

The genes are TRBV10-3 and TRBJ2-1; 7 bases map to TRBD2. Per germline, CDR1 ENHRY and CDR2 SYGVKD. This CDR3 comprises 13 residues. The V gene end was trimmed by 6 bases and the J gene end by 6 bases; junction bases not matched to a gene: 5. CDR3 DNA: TGTGCCATCAGCGGACTAGTCCCCAATGAGCAGTTCTTC. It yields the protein CAISGLVPNEQFF.

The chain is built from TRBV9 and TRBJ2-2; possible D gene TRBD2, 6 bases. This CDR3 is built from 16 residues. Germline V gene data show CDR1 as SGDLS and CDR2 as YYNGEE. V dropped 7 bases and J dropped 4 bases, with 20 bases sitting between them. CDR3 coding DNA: TGTGCCAGCTCCCAAACCGGGAGATTAGGCACCGGGGAGCTGTTTTTT. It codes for CASSQTGRLGTGELFF. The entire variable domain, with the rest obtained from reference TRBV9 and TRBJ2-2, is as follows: DSGVTQTPKHLITATGQRVTLRCSPRSGDLSVYWYQQSLDQGLQFLIQYYNGEERAKGNILERFSAQQFPDLHSELNLSSLELGDSALYFCASSQTGRLGTGELFFGEGSRLTVL.